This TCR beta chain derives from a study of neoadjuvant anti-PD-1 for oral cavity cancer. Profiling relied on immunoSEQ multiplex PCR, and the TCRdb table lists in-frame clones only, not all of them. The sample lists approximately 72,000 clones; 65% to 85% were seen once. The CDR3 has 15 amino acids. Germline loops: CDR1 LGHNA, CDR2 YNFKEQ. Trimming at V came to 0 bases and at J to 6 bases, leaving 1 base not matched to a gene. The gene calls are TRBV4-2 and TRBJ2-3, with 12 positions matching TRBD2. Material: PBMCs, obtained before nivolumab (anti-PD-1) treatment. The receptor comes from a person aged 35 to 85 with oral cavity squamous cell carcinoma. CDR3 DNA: TGTGCCAGCAGCCAAGATCTAGCGGGGGGGGATACGCAGTATTTT. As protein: CASSQDLAGGDTQYF.